This T cell receptor (beta chain) is drawn from a study of T cell responses to AZD1222 COVID-19 vaccine. Study observations and caveats: Spike-wide coverage was observed for vaccine-associated CD4 TCRs, with dominant responses at 160-218 and 743-854. Spike-specific TCR breadth and depth rose after two AZD1222 doses.

Only in-frame clones appear in the TCRdb table, and some are missing; sequencing was by immunoSEQ multiplex PCR. The sample records some 120,000 clones, roughly nine tenths being singletons. A single count supports this clone. Its antigen remains unidentified. Material: peripheral blood, obtained on day 0 of AZD1222 vaccination. The sequence derives from an adult in good health.

CDR3 in amino acids: CASSQEGAVNTEAFF. CDR3 nucleotides: TGCGCCAGCAGCCAAGAAGGGGCAGTGAACACTGAAGCTTTCTTT. The chain has TRBV4-1 and TRBJ1-1; tentatively, D is TRBD1 (5 bases). This CDR3 contains 15 residues. Trimming shortened V by 0 bases and J by 0 bases, and 8 bases separated the two germline ends. CDR1 is MGHRA and CDR2 is YSYEKL in the germline V gene.